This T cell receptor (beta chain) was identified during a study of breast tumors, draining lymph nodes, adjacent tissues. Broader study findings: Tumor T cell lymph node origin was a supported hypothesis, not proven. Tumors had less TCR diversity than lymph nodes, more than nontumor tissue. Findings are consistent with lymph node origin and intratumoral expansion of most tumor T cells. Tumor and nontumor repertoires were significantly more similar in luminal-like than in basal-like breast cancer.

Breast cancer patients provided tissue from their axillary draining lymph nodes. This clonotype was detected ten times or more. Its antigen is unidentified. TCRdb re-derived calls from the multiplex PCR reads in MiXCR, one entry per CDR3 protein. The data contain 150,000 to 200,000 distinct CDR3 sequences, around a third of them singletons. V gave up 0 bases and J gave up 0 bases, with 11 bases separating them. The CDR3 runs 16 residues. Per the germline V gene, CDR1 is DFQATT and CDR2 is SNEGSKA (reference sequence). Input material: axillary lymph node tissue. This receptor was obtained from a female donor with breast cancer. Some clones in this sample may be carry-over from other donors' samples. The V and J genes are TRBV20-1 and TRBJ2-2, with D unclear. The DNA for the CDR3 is TGCAGTGCTAGAGATCTGGCAAACCCGAACACCGGGGAGCTGTTTTTT. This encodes CSARDLANPNTGELFF.